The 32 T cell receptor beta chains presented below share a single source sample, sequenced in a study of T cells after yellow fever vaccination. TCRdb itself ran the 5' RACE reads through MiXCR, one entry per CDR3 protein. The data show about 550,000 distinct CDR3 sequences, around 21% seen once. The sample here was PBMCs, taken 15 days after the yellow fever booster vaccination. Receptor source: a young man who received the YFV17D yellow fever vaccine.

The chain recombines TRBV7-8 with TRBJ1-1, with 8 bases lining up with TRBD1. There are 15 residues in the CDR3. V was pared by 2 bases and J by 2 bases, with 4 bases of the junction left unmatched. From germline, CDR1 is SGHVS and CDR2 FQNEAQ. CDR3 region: CASSLSRGPNTEAFF. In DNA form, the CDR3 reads TGTGCCAGCAGCTTATCCAGGGGGCCTAACACTGAAGCTTTCTTT.

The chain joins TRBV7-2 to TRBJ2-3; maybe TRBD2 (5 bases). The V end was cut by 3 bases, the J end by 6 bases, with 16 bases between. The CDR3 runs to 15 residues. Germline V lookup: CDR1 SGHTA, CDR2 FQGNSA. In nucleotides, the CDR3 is TGTGCCAGCAGCTTTTCCGGGCTAGCAAAGGATACGCAGTATTTT. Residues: CASSFSGLAKDTQYF.

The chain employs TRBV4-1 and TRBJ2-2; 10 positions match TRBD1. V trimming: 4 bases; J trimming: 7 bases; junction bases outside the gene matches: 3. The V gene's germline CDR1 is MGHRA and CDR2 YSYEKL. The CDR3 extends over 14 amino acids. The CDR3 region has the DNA TGCGCCAGCAGCCGGACAGGGGGTATCGGGGAGCTGTTTTTT. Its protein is CASSRTGGIGELFF.

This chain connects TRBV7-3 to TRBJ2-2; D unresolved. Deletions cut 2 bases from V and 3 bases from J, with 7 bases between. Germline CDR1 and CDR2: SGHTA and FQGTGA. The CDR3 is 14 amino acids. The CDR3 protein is CASSLQPYTGELFF. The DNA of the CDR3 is TGTGCCAGCAGCTTACAACCATACACCGGGGAGCTGTTTTTT.

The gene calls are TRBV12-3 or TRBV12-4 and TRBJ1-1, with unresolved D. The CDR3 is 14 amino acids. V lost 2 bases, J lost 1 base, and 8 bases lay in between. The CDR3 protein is CASSLNPENTEAFF. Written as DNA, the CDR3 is TGTGCCAGCAGTTTAAACCCAGAGAACACTGAAGCTTTCTTT.

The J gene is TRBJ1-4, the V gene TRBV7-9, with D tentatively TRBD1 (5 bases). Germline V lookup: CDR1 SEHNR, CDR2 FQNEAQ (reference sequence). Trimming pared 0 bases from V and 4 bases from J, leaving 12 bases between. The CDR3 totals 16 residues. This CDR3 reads CASSLAGAVFNEKLFF. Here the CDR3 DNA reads TGTGCCAGCAGCTTAGCAGGGGCCGTGTTTAATGAAAAACTGTTTTTT.

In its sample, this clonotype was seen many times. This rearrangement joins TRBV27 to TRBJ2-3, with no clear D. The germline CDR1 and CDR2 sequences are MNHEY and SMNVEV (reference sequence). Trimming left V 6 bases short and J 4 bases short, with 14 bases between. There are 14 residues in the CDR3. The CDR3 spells CASSPPWAADTQYF. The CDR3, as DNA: TGTGCCAGCAGCCCCCCCTGGGCTGCAGATACGCAGTATTTT.

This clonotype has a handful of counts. CDR3 bases: TGTGCCAGCAGGGACACAGGGGGCAATCAGCCCCAGCATTTT. This gives the protein CASRDTGGNQPQHF. This chain joins TRBV25-1 and TRBJ1-5, with TRBD1 matching 7 bases. The germline CDR1 and CDR2 sequences are MGHDK and SYGVNS. V shed 6 bases and J 2 bases; nucleotides not matched to a gene: 4. The CDR3 has 14 residues.

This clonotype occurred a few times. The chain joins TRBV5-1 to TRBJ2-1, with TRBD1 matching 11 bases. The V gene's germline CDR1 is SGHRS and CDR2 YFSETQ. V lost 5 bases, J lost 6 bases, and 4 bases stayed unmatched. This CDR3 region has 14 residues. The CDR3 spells CASSSGTGGNEQFF. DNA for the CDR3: TGCGCCAGCAGTTCCGGGACAGGGGGCAATGAGCAGTTCTTC. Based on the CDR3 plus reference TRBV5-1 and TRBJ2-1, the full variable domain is KAGVTQTPRYLIKTRGQQVTLSCSPISGHRSVSWYQQTPGQGLQFLFEYFSETQRNKGNFPGRFSGRQFSNSRSEMNVSTLELGDSALYLCASSSGTGGNEQFFGPGTRLTVL.

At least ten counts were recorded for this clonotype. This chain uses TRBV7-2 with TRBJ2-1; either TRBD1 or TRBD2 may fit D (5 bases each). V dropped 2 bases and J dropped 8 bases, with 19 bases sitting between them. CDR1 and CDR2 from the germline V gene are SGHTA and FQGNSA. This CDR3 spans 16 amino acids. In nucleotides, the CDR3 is TGTGCCAGCAGCTTACTGTGGGTCCGGGGCGTCGATGAGCAGTTCTTC. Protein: CASSLLWVRGVDEQFF.

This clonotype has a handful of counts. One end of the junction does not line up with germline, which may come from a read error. The CDR3 sequence is CATSDPHRDQETQYF. CDR3 nucleotides: TGTGCCACCAGTGATCCCCACCGAGACCAGGAGACCCAGTACTTC. V usage is TRBV24-1 and J usage is TRBJ2-5; D is undetermined. CDR1 and CDR2 from the germline V gene are KGHDR and SFDVKD. This CDR3 has 15 amino acids.

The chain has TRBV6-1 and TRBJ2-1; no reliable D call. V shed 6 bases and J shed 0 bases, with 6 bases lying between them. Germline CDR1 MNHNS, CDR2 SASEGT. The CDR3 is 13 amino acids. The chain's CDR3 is CASRGNSYNEQFF. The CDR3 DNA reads TGTGCCAGCAGGGGGAACTCCTACAATGAGCAGTTCTTC.

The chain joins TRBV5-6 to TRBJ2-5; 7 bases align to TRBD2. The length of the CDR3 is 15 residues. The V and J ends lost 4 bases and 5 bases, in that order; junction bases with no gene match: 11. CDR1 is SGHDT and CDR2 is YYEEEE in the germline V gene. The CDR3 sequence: CASSQLAERRETQYF. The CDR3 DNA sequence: TGTGCCAGCAGCCAGCTAGCGGAAAGGAGGGAGACCCAGTACTTC.

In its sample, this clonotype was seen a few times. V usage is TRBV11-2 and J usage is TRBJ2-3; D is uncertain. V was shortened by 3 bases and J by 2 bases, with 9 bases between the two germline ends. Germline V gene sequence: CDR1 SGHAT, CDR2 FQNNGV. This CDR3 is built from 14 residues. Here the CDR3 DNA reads TGTGCCAGCAGCTTTGGCTACTCCACAGATACGCAGTATTTT. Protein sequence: CASSFGYSTDTQYF.

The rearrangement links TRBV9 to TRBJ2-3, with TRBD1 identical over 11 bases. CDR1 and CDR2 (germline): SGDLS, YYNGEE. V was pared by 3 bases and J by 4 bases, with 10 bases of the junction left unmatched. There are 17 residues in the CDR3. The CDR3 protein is CASSDLAGTGGSDTQYF. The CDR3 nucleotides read TGTGCCAGCAGCGACCTTGCCGGGACAGGGGGATCAGATACGCAGTATTTT.

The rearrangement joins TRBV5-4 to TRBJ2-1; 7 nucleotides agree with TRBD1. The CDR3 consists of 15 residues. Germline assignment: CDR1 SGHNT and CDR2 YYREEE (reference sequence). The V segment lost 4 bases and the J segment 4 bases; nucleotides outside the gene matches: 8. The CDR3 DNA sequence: TGTGCCAGCAGCCTACCGGGACAGTGGTACAATGAGCAGTTCTTC. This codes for CASSLPGQWYNEQFF.

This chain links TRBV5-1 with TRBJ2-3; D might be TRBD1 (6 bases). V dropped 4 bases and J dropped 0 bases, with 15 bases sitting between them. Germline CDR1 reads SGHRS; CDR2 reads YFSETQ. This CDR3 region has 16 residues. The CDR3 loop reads CASSPPLQGSTDTQYF. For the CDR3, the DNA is TGCGCCAGCAGCCCTCCATTACAGGGAAGCACAGATACGCAGTATTTT. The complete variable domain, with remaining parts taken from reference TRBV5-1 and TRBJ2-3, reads KAGVTQTPRYLIKTRGQQVTLSCSPISGHRSVSWYQQTPGQGLQFLFEYFSETQRNKGNFPGRFSGRQFSNSRSEMNVSTLELGDSALYLCASSPPLQGSTDTQYFGPGTRLTVL.

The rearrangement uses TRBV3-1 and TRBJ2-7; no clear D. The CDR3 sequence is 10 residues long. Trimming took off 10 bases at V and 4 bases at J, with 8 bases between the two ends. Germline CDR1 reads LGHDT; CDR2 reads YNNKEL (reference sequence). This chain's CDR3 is CAILLYEQYF. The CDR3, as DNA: TGTGCCATCCTCCTTTACGAGCAGTACTTC.

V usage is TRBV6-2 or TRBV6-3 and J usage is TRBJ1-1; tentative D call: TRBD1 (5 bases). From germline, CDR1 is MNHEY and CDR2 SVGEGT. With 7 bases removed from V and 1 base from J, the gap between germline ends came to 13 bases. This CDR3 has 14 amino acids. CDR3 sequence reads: CASTYAGKNTEAFF. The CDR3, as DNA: TGTGCCAGCACCTATGCAGGGAAGAACACTGAAGCTTTCTTT.

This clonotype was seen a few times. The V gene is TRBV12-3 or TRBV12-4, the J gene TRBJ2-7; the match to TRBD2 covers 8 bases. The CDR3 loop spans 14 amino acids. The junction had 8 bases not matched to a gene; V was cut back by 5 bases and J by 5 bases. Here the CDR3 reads CASSPWRGADEQYF. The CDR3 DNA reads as TGTGCCAGCAGTCCATGGCGGGGGGCGGACGAGCAGTACTTC.

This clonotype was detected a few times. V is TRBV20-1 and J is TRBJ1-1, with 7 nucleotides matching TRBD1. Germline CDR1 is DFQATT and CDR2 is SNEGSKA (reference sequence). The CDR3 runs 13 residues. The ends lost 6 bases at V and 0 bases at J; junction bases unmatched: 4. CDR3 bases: TGCAGTGCCAAAACAGGGGTGAACACTGAAGCTTTCTTT. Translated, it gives CSAKTGVNTEAFF.

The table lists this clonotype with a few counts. The CDR3 here is CASSYGGTFYEQYF. In DNA form, the CDR3 reads TGTGCCAGCAGTTATGGCGGGACATTTTACGAGCAGTACTTC. The rearrangement uses TRBV6-2 or TRBV6-3 and TRBJ2-7, with D perhaps TRBD1 or TRBD2 (6 bases each). Germline V CDR1 and CDR2: MNHEY, SVGEGT. This CDR3 is 14 amino acids long. V was cut by 3 bases and J by 4 bases, with 13 bases left in between.

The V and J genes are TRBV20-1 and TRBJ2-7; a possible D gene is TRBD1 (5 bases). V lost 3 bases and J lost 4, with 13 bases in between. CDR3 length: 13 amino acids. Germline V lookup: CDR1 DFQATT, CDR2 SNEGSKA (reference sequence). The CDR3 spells CSARYNRIYEQYF. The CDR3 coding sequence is TGCAGTGCTAGGTACAACAGGATTTACGAGCAGTACTTC.

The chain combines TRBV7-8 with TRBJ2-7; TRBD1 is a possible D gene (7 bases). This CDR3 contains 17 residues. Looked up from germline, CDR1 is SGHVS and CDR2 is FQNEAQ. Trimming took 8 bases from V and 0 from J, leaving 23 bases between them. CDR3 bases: TGTGCCAGCGGCAGGGGGGTGCAGGGAACTTACTCCTACGAGCAGTACTTC. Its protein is CASGRGVQGTYSYEQYF.

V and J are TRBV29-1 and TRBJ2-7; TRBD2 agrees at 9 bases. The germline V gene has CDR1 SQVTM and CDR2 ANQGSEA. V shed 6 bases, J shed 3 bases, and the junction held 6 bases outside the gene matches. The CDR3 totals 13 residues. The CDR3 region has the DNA TGCAGCGTGGCCGGGACTAGCTACTACGAGCAGTACTTC. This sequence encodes CSVAGTSYYEQYF.

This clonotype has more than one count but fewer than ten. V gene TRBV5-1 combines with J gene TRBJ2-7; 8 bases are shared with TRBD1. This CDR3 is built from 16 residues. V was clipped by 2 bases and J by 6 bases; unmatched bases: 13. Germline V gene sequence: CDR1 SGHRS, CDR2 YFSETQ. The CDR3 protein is CASSFYAGQGVTEQYF. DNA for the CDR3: TGCGCCAGCAGCTTTTACGCCGGACAGGGTGTGACCGAGCAGTACTTC.

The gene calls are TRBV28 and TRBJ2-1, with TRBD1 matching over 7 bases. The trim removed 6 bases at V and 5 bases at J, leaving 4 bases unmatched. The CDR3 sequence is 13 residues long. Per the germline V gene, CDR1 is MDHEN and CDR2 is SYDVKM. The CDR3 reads CASSQGQDNEQFF. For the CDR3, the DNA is TGTGCCAGCAGCCAAGGACAGGACAATGAGCAGTTCTTC.

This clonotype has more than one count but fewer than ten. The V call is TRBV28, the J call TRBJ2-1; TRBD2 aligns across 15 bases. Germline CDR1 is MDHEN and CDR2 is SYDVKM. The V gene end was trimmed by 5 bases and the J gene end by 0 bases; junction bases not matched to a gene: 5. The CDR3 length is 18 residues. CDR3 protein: CASSQGLAGGSSYNEQFF. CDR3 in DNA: TGTGCCAGCAGTCAGGGACTAGCGGGAGGCAGCTCCTACAATGAGCAGTTCTTC.

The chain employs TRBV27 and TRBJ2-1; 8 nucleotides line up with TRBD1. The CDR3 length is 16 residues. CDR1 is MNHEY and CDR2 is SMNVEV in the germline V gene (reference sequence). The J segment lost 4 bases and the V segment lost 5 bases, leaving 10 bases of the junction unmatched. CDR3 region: CASSTLTGARYNEQFF. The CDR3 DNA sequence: TGTGCCAGCAGTACCTTGACAGGGGCCCGTTACAATGAGCAGTTCTTC.

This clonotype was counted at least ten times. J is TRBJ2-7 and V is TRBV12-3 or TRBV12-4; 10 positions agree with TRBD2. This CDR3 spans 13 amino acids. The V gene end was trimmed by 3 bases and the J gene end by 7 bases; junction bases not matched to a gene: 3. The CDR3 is CASSFLAGDEQYF. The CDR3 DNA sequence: TGTGCCAGCAGTTTTCTAGCGGGAGATGAGCAGTACTTC.

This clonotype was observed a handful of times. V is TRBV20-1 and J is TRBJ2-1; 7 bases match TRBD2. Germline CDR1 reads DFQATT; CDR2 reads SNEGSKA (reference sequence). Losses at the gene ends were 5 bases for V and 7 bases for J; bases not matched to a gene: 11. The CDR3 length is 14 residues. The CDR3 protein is CSAGPSGRGNEQFF. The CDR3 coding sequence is TGCAGTGCTGGACCTAGCGGTCGAGGGAATGAGCAGTTCTTC.

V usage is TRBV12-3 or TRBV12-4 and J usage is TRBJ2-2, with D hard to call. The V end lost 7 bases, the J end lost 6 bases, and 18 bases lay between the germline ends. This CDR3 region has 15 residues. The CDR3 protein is CASTPGFVRAGELFF. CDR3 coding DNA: TGTGCCAGCACCCCTGGTTTTGTCCGGGCCGGGGAGCTGTTTTTT.